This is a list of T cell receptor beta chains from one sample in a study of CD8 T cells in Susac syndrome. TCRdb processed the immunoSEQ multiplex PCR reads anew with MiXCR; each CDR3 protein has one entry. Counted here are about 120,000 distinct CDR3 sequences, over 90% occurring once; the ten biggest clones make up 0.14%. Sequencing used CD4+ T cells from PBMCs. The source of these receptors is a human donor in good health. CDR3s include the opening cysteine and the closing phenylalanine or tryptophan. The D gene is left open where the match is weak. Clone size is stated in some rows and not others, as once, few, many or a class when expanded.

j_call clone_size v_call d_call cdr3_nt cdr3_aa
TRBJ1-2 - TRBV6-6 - TGTGCCAGCAGTTCGCGCCTGAGGGGCGGCTACACCTTC CASSSRLRGGYTF
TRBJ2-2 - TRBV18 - TGTGCCAGCTCGACAACAGGGACCGGGGAGCTGTTTTTT CASSTTGTGELFF
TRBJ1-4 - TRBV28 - TGTGCCAGCAGTCCCCGGGCTAATGAAAAACTGTTTTTT CASSPRANEKLFF
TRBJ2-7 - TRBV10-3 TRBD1 TGTGCCATCAGTGAGCCGGGACAGGGAGGGTACGAGCAGTACTTC CAISEPGQGGYEQYF
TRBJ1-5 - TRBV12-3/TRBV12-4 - TGTGCCAGCAGTGGAGTACAGCATAGCAATCAGCCCCAGCATTTT CASSGVQHSNQPQHF
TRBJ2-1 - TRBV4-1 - TGCGCCAGCAGCCAAGGGGTGTACAATGAGCAGTTCTTC CASSQGVYNEQFF
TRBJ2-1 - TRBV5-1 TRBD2 TGCGCCAGCAGCTTCCTTGGACTAGCGGGAGAGAATGAGCAGTTCTTC CASSFLGLAGENEQFF
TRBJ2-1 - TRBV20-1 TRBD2 TGCAGTGTCCAAGCGGGAGGGTGGGTTGAGCAGTTCTTC CSVQAGGWVEQFF
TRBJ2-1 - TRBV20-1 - TGCAGTGCTAGGGGACTTAGCTCCTACAATGAGCAGTTCTTC CSARGLSSYNEQFF
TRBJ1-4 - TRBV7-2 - TGTGCCAGCAGCCTCGGGACACTTACAACTAATGAAAAACTGTTTTTT CASSLGTLTTNEKLFF
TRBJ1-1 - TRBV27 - TGTGCCAGTTCGCGGGGGGCTGAAGCTTTCTTT CASSRGAEAFF
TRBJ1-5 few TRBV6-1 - TGTGCCAGCAGTTCCCCCTATCAGCCCCAGCATTTT CASSSPYQPQHF
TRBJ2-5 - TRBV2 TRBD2 TGTGCCAGCATCGGGGGGGTTGGCGAGACCCAGTACTTC CASIGGVGETQYF
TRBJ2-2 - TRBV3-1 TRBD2 TGTGCCAGCAGCCTGACTAGCGGGGGGACTACCGGGGAGCTGTTTTTT CASSLTSGGTTGELFF
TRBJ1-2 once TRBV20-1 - TGCAGTGCTAGAGATGGACGGGGGCGAACTAACTATGGCTACACCTTC CSARDGRGRTNYGYTF
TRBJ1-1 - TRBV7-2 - TGTGCCAGCAGCCATGGCGCCCAAGGGTCCCTGAACACTGAAGCTTTCTTT CASSHGAQGSLNTEAFF
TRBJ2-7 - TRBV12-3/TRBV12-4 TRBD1 TGTGCCAGCAGGGGACGGGACAGGGTCTCCTACGAGCAGTACTTC CASRGRDRVSYEQYF